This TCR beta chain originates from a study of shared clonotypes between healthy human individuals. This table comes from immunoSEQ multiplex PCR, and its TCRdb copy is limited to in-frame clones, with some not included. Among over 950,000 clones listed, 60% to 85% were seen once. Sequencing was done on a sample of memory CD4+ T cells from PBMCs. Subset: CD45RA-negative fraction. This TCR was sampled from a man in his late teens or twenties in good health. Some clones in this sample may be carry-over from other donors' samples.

CDR3 in DNA: TGTGCCATCAGTCCCGGGCCGATCAACTATGGCTACACCTTC. Protein product: CAISPGPINYGYTF. The chain is built from TRBV10-3 and TRBJ1-2; D gene unclear. CDR1 is ENHRY and CDR2 is SYGVKD in the germline V gene. The CDR3 is made up of 14 amino acids. Trimming stripped 5 bases from V and 2 bases from J, with 12 bases between.